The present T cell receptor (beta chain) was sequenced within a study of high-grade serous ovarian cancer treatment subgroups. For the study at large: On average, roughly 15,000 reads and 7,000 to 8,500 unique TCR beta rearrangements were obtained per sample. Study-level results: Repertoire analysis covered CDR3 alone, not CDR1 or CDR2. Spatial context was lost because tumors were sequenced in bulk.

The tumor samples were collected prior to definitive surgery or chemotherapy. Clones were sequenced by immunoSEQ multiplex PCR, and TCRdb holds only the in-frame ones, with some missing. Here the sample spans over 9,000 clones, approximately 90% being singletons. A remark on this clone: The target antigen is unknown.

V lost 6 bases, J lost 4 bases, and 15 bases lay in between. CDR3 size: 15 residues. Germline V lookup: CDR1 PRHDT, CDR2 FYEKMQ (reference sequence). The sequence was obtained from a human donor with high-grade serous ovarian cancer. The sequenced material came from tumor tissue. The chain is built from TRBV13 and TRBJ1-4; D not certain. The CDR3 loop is CASRQKGGFNEKLFF. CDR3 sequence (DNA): TGTGCCAGCAGACAGAAAGGAGGCTTTAATGAAAAACTGTTTTTT.